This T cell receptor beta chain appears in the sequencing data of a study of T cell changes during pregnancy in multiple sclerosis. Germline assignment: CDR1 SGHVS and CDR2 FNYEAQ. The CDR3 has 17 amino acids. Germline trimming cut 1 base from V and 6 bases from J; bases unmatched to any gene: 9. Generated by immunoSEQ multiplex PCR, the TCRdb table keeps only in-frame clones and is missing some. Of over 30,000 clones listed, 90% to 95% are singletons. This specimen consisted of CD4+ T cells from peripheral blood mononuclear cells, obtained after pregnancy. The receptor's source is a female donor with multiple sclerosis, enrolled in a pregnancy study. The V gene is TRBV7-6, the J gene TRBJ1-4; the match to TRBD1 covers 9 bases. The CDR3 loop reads CASSLGPGQGFYEKLFF. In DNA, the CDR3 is TGTGCCAGCAGCTTAGGACCGGGACAGGGTTTTTATGAAAAACTGTTTTTT.